This TCR beta chain was identified during a study of Ad26.COV2.S vaccination and SARS-CoV-2 variants. Study details: Administration of Ad26.COV2.S was intramuscular, either once or twice 56 days apart.

TCRdb's copy holds only in-frame clones and misses some; the assay was immunoSEQ multiplex PCR. This table has roughly 500,000 clones, about 91% appearing once. The treatment denotes: around 19 received Ad26.COV2.S at low or high dose, single or two shots; 5 received placebo; per-sample allocation not given. It was on day 63 after the first vaccine or placebo injection that samples were taken. Trimming pared 2 bases from V and 2 bases from J, leaving 5 bases between. CDR3 length equals 13 residues. In germline, CDR1 is MNHNS, CDR2 SASEGT. The chain joins TRBV6-1 to TRBJ2-3; D is unresolved. The sequence was collected from a person between 18 and 59 years old who received the Ad26.COV2.S COVID-19 vaccine or a placebo. The sample consisted of peripheral blood, taken in a trial of Ad26.COV2.S vaccine versus placebo. The CDR3 loop is CASSEQSTDTQYF. For the CDR3, the DNA is TGTGCCAGCAGTGAACAGTCCACAGATACGCAGTATTTT.